These 9 T cell receptor beta chains were all obtained from the same sample, sequenced in a study of T-cell memory formation after mild COVID-19. MiXCR, applied by TCRdb to the 5' RACE reads, yields one record per CDR3 protein. The sample lists 250,000 to 300,000 distinct CDR3 sequences, under 20% occurring once. The source material was PBMCs or a T cell subset sorted from them (not recorded which). These receptors were obtained from a man younger than 35 who had mild COVID-19 (a few samples of this study predate the infection). Cell type and time point are not known.

This clonotype appeared many times. The V gene is TRBV5-5, the J gene TRBJ1-3; the D gene is possibly TRBD1 (5 bases). This CDR3 is built from 17 residues. V lost 2 bases to trimming and J lost 0 bases, with 15 bases between them. Germline V gene lookup returns CDR1 SGHKS and CDR2 YYEKEE (reference sequence). CDR3 DNA: TGTGCCAGCAGCTTTGGAACCAGGGTAGGCTCTGGAAACACCATATATTTT. Translated, it gives CASSFGTRVGSGNTIYF.

This clonotype was observed at least ten times. The chain combines TRBV7-8 with TRBJ2-3, with TRBD2 matching over 9 bases. Unmatched junction bases numbered 5, after V lost 3 bases and J lost 10 bases. CDR3 length: 13 residues. Germline CDR1 SGHVS, CDR2 FQNEAQ. CDR3 region: CASSFAAGGPQYF. DNA of the CDR3: TGTGCCAGCAGCTTCGCCGCGGGGGGGCCGCAGTATTTT.

This clonotype was counted between two and nine times. The CDR3 bases are TGCAGTGCTAGAGAAGAAGGGGTTGGCTACACCTTC. As protein: CSAREEGVGYTF. This chain connects TRBV20-1 to TRBJ1-2; D possibly corresponds to TRBD1 (5 bases). Germline lookup yields CDR1 DFQATT and CDR2 SNEGSKA (reference sequence). V dropped 0 bases and J dropped 7 bases, with 9 bases sitting between them. The CDR3 totals 12 residues.

The J gene is TRBJ2-7, the V gene TRBV6-5, with a weak D call TRBD1 (6 bases). The CDR3 is made up of 15 amino acids. The ends were cut back, 0 bases at V and 2 bases at J, with 11 bases in the middle. Per germline, CDR1 MNHEY and CDR2 SVGAGI. CDR3 in amino acids: CASSYSPDRPYEQYF. As DNA, the CDR3 is TGTGCCAGCAGTTACTCCCCCGACAGGCCCTACGAGCAGTACTTC.

This rearrangement joins TRBV12-3 or TRBV12-4 to TRBJ2-5; 9 nucleotides line up with TRBD2. Trimming cost V 6 bases and J 4 bases; bases outside gene matches: 6. The CDR3 sequence is 14 residues long. The CDR3 coding sequence is TGTGCCAGCAGGCAAGCGGGGGGCGTAGAGACCCAGTACTTC. Translating gives CASRQAGGVETQYF.

This clonotype was picked up a small number of times. The rearrangement links TRBV9 to TRBJ2-5, with D unresolved. Germline V gives CDR1 SGDLS, CDR2 YYNGEE. This CDR3 has 16 residues. Trimming took 0 bases from V and 1 from J, leaving 13 bases between them. CDR3 loop: CASSVGNDGPQETQYF. DNA of the CDR3: TGTGCCAGCAGCGTAGGCAATGACGGTCCCCAAGAGACCCAGTACTTC.

This chain links TRBV7-6 with TRBJ2-1; tentatively, D is TRBD1 or TRBD2 (5 bases each). Trimming stripped 5 bases from V and 8 bases from J, with 16 bases between. The germline V gene has CDR1 SGHVS and CDR2 FNYEAQ. This CDR3 is 14 amino acids long. The DNA for the CDR3 is TGTGCCAGCAGCCACCTGGGGGTGGCCGATGAGCAGTTCTTC. Its protein is CASSHLGVADEQFF.

The chain uses TRBV18 and TRBJ1-5, with D perhaps TRBD1 (5 bases). Trimming shortened V by 3 bases and J by 7 bases, and 10 bases separated the two germline ends. The CDR3 spans 13 residues. CDR1 and CDR2 from the germline V gene are KGHSH and LQKENI. The CDR3 reads CASSPGVKQPQHF. CDR3 in DNA: TGTGCCAGCTCACCGGGGGTGAAACAGCCCCAGCATTTT.

This clonotype showed up just a few times. The CDR3 coding sequence is TGCAGCGTCGGCTCAGACAGGGGCCAAGAGACCCAGTACTTC. It yields the protein CSVGSDRGQETQYF. The chain links TRBV29-1 to TRBJ2-5; 8 bases line up with TRBD1. V lost 6 bases, J lost 1 base, and 7 bases stayed unmatched. CDR1 is SQVTM, CDR2 ANQGSEA, per germline. The CDR3 length is 14 residues. Full variable domain (rest looked up from reference TRBV29-1 and TRBJ2-5): SAVISQKPSRDICQRGTSLTIQCQVDSQVTMMFWYRQQPGQSLTLIATANQGSEATYESGFVIDKFPISRPNLTFSTLTVSNMSPEDSSIYLCSVGSDRGQETQYFGPGTRLLVL.